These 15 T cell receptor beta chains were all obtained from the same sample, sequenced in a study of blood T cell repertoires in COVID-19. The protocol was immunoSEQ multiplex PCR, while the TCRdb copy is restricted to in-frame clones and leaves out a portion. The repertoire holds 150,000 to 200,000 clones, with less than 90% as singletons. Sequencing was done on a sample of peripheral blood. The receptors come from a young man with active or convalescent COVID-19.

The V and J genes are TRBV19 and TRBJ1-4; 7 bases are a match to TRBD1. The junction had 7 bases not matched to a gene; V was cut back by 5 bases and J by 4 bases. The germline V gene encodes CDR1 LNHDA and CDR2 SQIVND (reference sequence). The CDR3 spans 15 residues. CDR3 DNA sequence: TGTGCCAGTAGTCCCCAGACAGGGATTAATGAAAAACTGTTTTTT. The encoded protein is CASSPQTGINEKLFF. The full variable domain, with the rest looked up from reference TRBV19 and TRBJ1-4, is DGGITQSPKYLFRKEGQNVTLSCEQNLNHDAMYWYRQDPGQGLRLIYYSQIVNDFQKGDIAEGYSVSREKKESFPLTVTSAQKNPTAFYLCASSPQTGINEKLFFGSGTQLSVL.

Here the CDR3 reads CATSRLVEKTQYF. The CDR3 nucleotides are TGTGCCACCAGCAGACTAGTGGAGAAGACCCAGTACTTC. The chain joins TRBV15 to TRBJ2-5; D gene unclear. Germline V lookup: CDR1 LNHNV, CDR2 YYDKDF (reference sequence). The CDR3 length is 13 residues. Trimming pared 2 bases from V and 6 bases from J, leaving 10 bases between.

Here the CDR3 reads CASSRLTGGQDEKLFF. In nucleotides, the CDR3 is TGCGCCAGCAGCCGCCTTACTGGTGGACAGGATGAAAAACTGTTTTTT. The V gene is TRBV4-1, the J gene TRBJ1-4; 7 bases match TRBD1. V lost 4 bases to trimming and J lost 6 bases; unmatched junction nucleotides: 11. From germline, CDR1 is MGHRA and CDR2 YSYEKL. The CDR3 is 16 residues long.

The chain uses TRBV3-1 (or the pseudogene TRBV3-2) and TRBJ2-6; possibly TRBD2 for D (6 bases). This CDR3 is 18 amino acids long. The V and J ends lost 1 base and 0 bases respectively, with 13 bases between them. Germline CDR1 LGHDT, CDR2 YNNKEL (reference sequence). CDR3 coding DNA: TGTGCCAGCAGCCAAGCGGGACTTATAGGCTCTGGGGCCAACGTCCTGACTTTC. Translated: CASSQAGLIGSGANVLTF.

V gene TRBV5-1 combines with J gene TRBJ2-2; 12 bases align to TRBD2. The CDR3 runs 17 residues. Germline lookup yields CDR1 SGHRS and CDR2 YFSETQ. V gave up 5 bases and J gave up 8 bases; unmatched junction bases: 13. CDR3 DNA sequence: TGCGCCAGCAGTCTCCGGACTAGCGGGGTCAATAAGGGGGAGCTGTTTTTT. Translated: CASSLRTSGVNKGELFF.

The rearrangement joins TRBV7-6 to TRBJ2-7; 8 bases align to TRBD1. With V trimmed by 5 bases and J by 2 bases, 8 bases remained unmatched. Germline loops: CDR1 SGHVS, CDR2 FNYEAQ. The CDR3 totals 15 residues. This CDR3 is CASSGRQGQPYEQYF. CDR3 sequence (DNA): TGTGCCAGCAGCGGCCGACAGGGGCAACCCTACGAGCAGTACTTC.

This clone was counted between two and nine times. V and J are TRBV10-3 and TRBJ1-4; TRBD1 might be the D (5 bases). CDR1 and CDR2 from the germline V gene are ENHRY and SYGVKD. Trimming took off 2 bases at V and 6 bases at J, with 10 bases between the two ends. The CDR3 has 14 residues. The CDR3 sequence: CAISETGLDEKLFF. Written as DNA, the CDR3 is TGTGCCATCAGTGAGACAGGCTTAGATGAAAAACTGTTTTTT.

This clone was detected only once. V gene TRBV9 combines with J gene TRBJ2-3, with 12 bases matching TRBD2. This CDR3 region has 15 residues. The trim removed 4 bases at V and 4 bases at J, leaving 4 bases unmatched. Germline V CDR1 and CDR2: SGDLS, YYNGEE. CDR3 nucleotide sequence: TGTGCCAGCAGCCTAGCGGGGGGGGTTGCAGATACGCAGTATTTT. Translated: CASSLAGGVADTQYF.

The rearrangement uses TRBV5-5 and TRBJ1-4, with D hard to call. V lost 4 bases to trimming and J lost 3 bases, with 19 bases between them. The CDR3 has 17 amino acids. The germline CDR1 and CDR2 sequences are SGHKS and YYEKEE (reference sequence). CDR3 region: CASSPGTLSAANEKLFF. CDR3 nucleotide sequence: TGTGCCAGCAGCCCCGGCACCTTAAGCGCGGCTAATGAAAAACTGTTTTTT.

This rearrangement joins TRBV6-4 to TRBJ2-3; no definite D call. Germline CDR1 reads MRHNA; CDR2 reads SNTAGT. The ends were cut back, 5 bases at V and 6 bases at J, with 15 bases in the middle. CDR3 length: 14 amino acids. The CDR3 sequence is CASSLGLGTDTQYF. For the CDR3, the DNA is TGTGCCAGCAGTCTAGGATTAGGAACTGATACGCAGTATTTT.

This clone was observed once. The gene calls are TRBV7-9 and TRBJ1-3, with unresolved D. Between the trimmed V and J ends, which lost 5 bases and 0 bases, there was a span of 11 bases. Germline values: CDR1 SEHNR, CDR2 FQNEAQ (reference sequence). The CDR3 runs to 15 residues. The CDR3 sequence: CASSRQVSSGNTIYF. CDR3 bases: TGTGCCAGCAGCCGCCAGGTCAGCTCTGGAAACACCATATATTTT.

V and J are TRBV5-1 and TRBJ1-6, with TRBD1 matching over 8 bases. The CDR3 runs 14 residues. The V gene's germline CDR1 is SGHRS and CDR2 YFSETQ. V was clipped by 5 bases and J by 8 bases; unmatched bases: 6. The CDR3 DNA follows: TGCGCCAGCAGAGGAGGACAGGGTGATTCACCCCTCCACTTT. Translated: CASRGGQGDSPLHF.

The CDR3 DNA is TGTGCCAGCAGCCCGACAGGGCGGACTGAAGCTTTCTTT. Amino acid sequence: CASSPTGRTEAFF. The gene calls are TRBV12-3 or TRBV12-4 and TRBJ1-1; 7 bases agree with TRBD1. The CDR3 loop spans 13 amino acids. The ends lost 6 bases at V and 5 bases at J; junction bases unmatched: 6.

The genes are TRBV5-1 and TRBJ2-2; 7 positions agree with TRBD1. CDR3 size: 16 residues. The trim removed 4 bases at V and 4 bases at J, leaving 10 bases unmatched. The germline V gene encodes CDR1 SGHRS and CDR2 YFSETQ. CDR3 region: CASSQSRDSSTGELFF. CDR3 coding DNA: TGCGCCAGCAGCCAGAGCCGGGACAGTAGCACCGGGGAGCTGTTTTTT.

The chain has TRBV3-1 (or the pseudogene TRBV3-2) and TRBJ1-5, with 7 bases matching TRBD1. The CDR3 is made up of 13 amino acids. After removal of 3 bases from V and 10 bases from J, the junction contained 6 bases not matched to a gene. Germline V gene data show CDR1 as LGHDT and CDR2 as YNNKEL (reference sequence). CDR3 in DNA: TGTGCCAGCAGCCAGATTCAGGGGGGCCCCCAGCATTTT. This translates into CASSQIQGGPQHF.